This T cell receptor beta chain was recovered during a study of blood T cell repertoires in COVID-19. Study as a whole: Acute and convalescent COVID-19 samples came from the United States, Italy and Spain. From T cells, B-cell-depleted T cells, or PBMCs came the material, which was cDNA or gDNA.

Seattle researchers signed up patients amid active infection and tracked them longitudinally. This CDR3 has 15 amino acids. Germline V gene data show CDR1 as MGHRA and CDR2 as YSYEKL. V lost 2 bases, J lost 5 bases, and 15 bases lay in between. Authors' analysis steps: It was from reference gene primer amplification that nucleated cell counts were estimated. Here immunoSEQ multiplex PCR was the method, and the copy in TCRdb shows in-frame clones only, minus some. The V and J calls and the clone size are those of that table, but D and trimming were determined from the DNA. Of about 290,000 clones listed, roughly nine tenths are singletons.

The chain employs TRBV4-1 and TRBJ1-1, with D maybe TRBD1 (5 bases). Source material: peripheral blood. The receptor was derived from a woman aged 25 to 39 with COVID-19, enrolled during active disease. CDR3 nucleotide sequence: TGCGCCAGCAGCCAACGAACAGGTGGTTATACTGAAGCTTTCTTT. It translates to CASSQRTGGYTEAFF.